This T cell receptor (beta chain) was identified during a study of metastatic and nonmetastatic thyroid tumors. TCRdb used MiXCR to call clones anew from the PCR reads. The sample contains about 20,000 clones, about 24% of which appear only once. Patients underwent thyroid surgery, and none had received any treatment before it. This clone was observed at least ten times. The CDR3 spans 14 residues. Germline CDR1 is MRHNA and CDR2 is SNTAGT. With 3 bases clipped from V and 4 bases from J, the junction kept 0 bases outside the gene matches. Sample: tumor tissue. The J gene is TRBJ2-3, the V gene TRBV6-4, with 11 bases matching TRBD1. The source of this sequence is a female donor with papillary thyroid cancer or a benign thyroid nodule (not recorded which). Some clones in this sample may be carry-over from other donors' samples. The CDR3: CASSEGQGADTQYF. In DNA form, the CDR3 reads TGTGCCAGCAGTGAGGGACAGGGGGCAGATACGCAGTATTTT.